These T cell receptor beta chains were read from a single sample in a study of cytomegalovirus exposure and HLA in healthy donors. Data came from immunoSEQ multiplex PCR; TCRdb stores just in-frame clones and leaves some out. The sample shows about 110,000 clones, approximately 85% of them seen only once. Sequenced input: PBMCs. The receptors shown here come from a man between 50 and 59 years old in good health and CMV-seronegative. Both conserved end residues are part of each CDR3. The order of the fields is CDR3 DNA, CDR3 protein, D gene, J gene, V gene, clone size. A D gene is named only where the DNA matches it firmly. Rows give clone size only sometimes, using once, few, many, or a class for an expanded clone.

CDR3nt: TGCGCCAGCAGTATACGCGGGGCCCTTAGAGATGAGCAGTTCTTC
CDR3aa: CASSIRGALRDEQFF
d_gene: NA
j_gene: TRBJ2-1
v_gene: TRBV10-2
abundance: NA

CDR3nt: TGTGCCAGCAGCCCCATCCAGATCTATGGCTACACCTTC
CDR3aa: CASSPIQIYGYTF
d_gene: NA
j_gene: TRBJ1-2
v_gene: TRBV6-1
abundance: NA

CDR3nt: TGTGCCACCAGCAGAGGGCTTATCCGGCGGGGCCGCACAGATACGCAGTATTTT
CDR3aa: CATSRGLIRRGRTDTQYF
d_gene: NA
j_gene: TRBJ2-3
v_gene: TRBV15
abundance: NA

CDR3nt: TGTGCCAGCAGTGGCCGGGGGGGGCTATCCTACAATGAGCAGTTCTTC
CDR3aa: CASSGRGGLSYNEQFF
d_gene: TRBD2
j_gene: TRBJ2-1
v_gene: TRBV6-1
abundance: NA

CDR3nt: TGTGCCAGCAGCGTAGGGTCGGGAGCAACTAATGAAAAACTGTTTTTT
CDR3aa: CASSVGSGATNEKLFF
d_gene: NA
j_gene: TRBJ1-4
v_gene: TRBV9
abundance: NA

CDR3nt: TGTGCCAGCAGGCCTACAGGCATGTTAGGACATGAGCAGTTCTTC
CDR3aa: CASRPTGMLGHEQFF
d_gene: NA
j_gene: TRBJ2-1
v_gene: TRBV2
abundance: NA

CDR3nt: TGTGCCAGCAGCTTAGATCTGGCGGGAATGAACACTGAAGCTTTCTTT
CDR3aa: CASSLDLAGMNTEAFF
d_gene: NA
j_gene: TRBJ1-1
v_gene: TRBV11-2
abundance: NA

CDR3nt: TGTGCCAGCAGTTTATCGGCAGTACGGGACACACGGCAGTTCTTC
CDR3aa: CASSLSAVRDTRQFF
d_gene: NA
j_gene: TRBJ2-1
v_gene: TRBV28
abundance: few

CDR3nt: TGTGCCACGGGATACACCTACGAGCAGTACTTC
CDR3aa: CATGYTYEQYF
d_gene: NA
j_gene: TRBJ2-7
v_gene: TRBV7-3
abundance: NA

CDR3nt: TGTGCCAGCAGCACCCCGGGACAGGGGGCAGACACTGAAGCTTTCTTT
CDR3aa: CASSTPGQGADTEAFF
d_gene: TRBD1
j_gene: TRBJ1-1
v_gene: TRBV7-9
abundance: once

CDR3nt: TGTGCCTGTACCGCAGTGGATACGCAGTATTTT
CDR3aa: CACTAVDTQYF
d_gene: NA
j_gene: TRBJ2-3
v_gene: TRBV30
abundance: NA

CDR3nt: TGTGCCAGCAGTGAGGCGAAACCGGGGAGTTACAATGAGCAGTTCTTC
CDR3aa: CASSEAKPGSYNEQFF
d_gene: NA
j_gene: TRBJ2-1
v_gene: TRBV25-1
abundance: NA

CDR3nt: TGTGCCAGCTCCCCGGGACAGGCGAACACCGGGGAGCTGTTTTTT
CDR3aa: CASSPGQANTGELFF
d_gene: TRBD1
j_gene: TRBJ2-2
v_gene: TRBV18
abundance: few

CDR3nt: TGTGCCAGCAAGGGGATAACCCAGTACTTC
CDR3aa: CASKGITQYF
d_gene: NA
j_gene: TRBJ2-5
v_gene: TRBV5-8
abundance: NA

CDR3nt: TGCGCCAGCAGCTTGGATACTTCCGGCCCCAGCGCCTACTTC
CDR3aa: CASSLDTSGPSAYF
d_gene: NA
j_gene: TRBJ2-5
v_gene: TRBV5-1
abundance: NA

CDR3nt: TGTGCCAGCAGTGGAGGGCTTAACTATGGCTACACCTTC
CDR3aa: CASSGGLNYGYTF
d_gene: NA
j_gene: TRBJ1-2
v_gene: TRBV2
abundance: NA